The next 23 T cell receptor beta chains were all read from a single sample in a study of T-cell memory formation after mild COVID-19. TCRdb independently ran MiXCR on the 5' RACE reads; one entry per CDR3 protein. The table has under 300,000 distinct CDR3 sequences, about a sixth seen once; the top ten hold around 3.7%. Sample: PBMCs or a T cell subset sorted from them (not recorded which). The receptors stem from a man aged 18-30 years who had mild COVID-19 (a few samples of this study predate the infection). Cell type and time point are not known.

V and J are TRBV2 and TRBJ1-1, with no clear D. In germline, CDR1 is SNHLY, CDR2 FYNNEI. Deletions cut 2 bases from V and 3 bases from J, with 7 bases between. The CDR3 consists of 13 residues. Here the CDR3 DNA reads TGTGCCAGCAGTGAATGGCGGTACACTGAAGCTTTCTTT. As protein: CASSEWRYTEAFF.

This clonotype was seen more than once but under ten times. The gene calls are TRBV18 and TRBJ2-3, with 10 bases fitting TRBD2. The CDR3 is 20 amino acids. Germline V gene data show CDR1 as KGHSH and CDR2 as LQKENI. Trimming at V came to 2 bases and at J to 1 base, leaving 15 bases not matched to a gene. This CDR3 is CASSPSFLAGATRGTDTQYF. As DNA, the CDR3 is TGTGCCAGCTCACCATCCTTTCTAGCGGGGGCCACGAGGGGCACAGATACGCAGTATTTT.

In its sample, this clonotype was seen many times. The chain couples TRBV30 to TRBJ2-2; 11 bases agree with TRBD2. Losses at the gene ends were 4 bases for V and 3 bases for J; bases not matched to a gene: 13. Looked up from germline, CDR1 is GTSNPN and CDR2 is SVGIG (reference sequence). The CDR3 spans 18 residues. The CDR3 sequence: CAWMKGYRTSGHTGELFF. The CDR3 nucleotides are TGTGCCTGGATGAAGGGGTACCGGACTAGCGGGCACACCGGGGAGCTGTTTTTT.

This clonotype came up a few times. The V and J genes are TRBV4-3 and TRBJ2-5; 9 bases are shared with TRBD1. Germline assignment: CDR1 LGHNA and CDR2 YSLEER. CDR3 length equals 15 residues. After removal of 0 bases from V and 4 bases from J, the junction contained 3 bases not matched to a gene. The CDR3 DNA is TGCGCCAGCAGCCAAGAAGGGGGACAGGGAGAGACCCAGTACTTC. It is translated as CASSQEGGQGETQYF.

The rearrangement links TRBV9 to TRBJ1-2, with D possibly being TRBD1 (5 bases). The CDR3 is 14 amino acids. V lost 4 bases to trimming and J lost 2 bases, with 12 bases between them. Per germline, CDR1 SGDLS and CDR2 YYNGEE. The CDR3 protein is CASSPGGANYGYTF. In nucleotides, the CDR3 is TGTGCCAGCAGCCCGGGAGGGGCAAACTATGGCTACACCTTC.

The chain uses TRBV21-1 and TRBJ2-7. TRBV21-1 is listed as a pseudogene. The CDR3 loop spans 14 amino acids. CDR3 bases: TGTGCCAGCAGCAAACAGGCAGGCTCCTACGAGCAGTACGTC. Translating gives CASSKQAGSYEQYV.

The CDR3 nucleotides are TGCGCCAGCAGCTCGTCCACCTCAACTAATGAAAAACTGTTTTTT. Translating gives CASSSSTSTNEKLFF. This chain joins TRBV5-1 and TRBJ1-4; D gene unclear. The V end was cut by 3 bases, the J end by 0 bases, with 9 bases between. The CDR3 totals 15 residues. Germline V gene lookup returns CDR1 SGHRS and CDR2 YFSETQ.

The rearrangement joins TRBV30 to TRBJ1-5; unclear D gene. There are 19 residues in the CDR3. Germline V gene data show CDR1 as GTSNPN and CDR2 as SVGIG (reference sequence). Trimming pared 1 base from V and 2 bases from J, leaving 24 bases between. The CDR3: CAWSASLYKSGRGNQPQHF. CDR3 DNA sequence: TGTGCCTGGAGTGCCTCGCTGTACAAAAGTGGTCGTGGCAATCAGCCCCAGCATTTT. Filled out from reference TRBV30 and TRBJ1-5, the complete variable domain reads SQTIHQWPATLVQPVGSPLSLECTVEGTSNPNLYWYRQAAGRGLQLLFYSVGIGQISSEVPQNLSASRPQDRQFILSSKKLLLSDSGFYLCAWSASLYKSGRGNQPQHFGDGTRLSIL.

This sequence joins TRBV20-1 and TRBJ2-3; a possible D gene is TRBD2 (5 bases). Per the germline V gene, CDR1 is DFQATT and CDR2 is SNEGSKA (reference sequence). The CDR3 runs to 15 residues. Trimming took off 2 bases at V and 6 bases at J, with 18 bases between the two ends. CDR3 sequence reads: CSARPRGGVGDTQYF. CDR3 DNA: TGCAGTGCTAGACCACGGGGTGGGGTCGGGGATACGCAGTATTTT.

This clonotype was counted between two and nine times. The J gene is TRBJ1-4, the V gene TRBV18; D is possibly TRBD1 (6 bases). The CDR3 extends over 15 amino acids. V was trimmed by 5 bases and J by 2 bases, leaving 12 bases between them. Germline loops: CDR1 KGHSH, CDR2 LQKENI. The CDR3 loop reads CASSEQGGTNEKLFF. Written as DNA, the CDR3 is TGTGCCAGCTCAGAACAGGGCGGTACTAATGAAAAACTGTTTTTT.

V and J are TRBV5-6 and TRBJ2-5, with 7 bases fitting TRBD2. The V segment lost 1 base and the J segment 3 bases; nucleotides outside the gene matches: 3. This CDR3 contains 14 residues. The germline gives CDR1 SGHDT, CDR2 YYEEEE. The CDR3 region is CASSLSTSEETQYF. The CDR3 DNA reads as TGTGCCAGCAGCTTGAGTACTAGCGAAGAGACCCAGTACTTC.

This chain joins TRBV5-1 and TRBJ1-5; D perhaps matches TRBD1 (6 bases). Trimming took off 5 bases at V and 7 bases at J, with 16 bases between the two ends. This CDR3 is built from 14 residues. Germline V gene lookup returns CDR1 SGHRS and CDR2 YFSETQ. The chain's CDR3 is CASSVSGDGQPQHF. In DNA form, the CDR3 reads TGCGCCAGCAGTGTATCAGGGGACGGACAGCCCCAGCATTTT.

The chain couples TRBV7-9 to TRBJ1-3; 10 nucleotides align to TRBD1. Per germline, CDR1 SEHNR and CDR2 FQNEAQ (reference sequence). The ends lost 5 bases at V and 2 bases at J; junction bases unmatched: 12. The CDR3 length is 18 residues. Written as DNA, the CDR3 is TGTGCCAGCAGCGGGACAGGGGTCCTCCTTCTTACTGGAAACACCATATATTTT. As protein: CASSGTGVLLLTGNTIYF.

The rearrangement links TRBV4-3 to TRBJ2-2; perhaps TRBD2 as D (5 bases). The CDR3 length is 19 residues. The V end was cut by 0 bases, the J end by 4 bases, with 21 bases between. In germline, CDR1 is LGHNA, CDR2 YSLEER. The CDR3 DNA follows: TGCGCCAGCAGCCAAGATCTGGGCCGACTACCGCGTGGCACCGGGGAGCTGTTTTTT. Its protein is CASSQDLGRLPRGTGELFF.

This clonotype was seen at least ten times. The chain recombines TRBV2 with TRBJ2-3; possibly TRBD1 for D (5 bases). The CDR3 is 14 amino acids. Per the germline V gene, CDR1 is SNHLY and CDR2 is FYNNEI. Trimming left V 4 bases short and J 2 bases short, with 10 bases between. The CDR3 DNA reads TGTGCCAGCAGTGCCAGGACACCCACAGATACGCAGTATTTT. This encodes CASSARTPTDTQYF.

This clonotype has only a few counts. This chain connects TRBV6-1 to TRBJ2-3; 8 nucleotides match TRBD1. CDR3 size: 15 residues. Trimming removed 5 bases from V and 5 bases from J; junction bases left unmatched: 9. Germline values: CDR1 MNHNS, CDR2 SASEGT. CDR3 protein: CASSPQGAREDTQYF. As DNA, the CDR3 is TGTGCCAGCAGTCCCCAGGGGGCAAGGGAAGATACGCAGTATTTT.

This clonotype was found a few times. The chain's CDR3 is CSAPTGYNSYEQYV. CDR3 nucleotides: TGCAGTGCTCCGACAGGGTATAACTCCTACGAGCAGTACGTC. The J gene is TRBJ2-7, the V gene TRBV20-1, with TRBD1 matching over 7 bases. Trimming took 5 bases from V and 0 from J; bases not matched to a gene: 7. Germline V gives CDR1 DFQATT, CDR2 SNEGSKA (reference sequence). The length of the CDR3 is 14 residues.

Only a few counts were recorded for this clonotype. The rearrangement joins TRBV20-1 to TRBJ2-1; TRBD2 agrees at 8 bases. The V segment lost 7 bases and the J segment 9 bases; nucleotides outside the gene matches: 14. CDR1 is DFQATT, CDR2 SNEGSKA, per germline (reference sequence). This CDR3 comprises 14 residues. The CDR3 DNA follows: TGCAGTGTCACGGCGGGGGGCCGGTTCGGTGAGCAGTTCTTC. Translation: CSVTAGGRFGEQFF.

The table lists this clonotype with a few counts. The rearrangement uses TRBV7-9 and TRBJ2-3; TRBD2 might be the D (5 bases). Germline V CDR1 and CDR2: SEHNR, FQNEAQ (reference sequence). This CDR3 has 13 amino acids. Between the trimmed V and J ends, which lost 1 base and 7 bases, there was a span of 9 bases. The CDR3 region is CASSLDERYTQYF. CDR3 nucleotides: TGTGCCAGCAGCTTAGACGAGCGGTATACGCAGTATTTT.

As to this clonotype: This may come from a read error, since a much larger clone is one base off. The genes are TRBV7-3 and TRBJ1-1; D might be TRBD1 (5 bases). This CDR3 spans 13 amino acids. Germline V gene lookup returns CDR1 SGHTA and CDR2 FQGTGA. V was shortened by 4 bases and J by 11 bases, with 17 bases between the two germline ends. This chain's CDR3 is CASSSIHGAGAFF. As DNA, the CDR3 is TGTGCCAGCAGCTCAATACATGGGGCCGGGGCTTTCTTT.

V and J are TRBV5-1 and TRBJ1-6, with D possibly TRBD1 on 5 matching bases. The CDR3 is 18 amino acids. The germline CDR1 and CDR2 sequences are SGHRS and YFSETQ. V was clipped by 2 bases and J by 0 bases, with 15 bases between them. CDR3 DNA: TGCGCCAGCAGCTTTTCCCAGACAGCGAGCTCCTATAATTCACCCCTCCACTTT. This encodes CASSFSQTASSYNSPLHF.

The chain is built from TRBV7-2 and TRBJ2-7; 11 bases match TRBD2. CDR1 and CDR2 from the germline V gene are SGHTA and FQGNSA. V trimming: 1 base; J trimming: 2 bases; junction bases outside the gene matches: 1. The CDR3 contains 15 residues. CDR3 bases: TGTGCCAGCAGCTTAGTTAGCGGGGGGGCCTACGAGCAGTACTTC. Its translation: CASSLVSGGAYEQYF.

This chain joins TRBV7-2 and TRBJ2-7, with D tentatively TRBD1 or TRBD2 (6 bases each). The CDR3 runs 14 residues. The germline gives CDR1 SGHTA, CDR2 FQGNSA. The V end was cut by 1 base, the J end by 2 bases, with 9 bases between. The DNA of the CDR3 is TGTGCCAGCAGCTTAGAGGGGGGACCCTACGAGCAGTACGTC. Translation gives CASSLEGGPYEQYV.